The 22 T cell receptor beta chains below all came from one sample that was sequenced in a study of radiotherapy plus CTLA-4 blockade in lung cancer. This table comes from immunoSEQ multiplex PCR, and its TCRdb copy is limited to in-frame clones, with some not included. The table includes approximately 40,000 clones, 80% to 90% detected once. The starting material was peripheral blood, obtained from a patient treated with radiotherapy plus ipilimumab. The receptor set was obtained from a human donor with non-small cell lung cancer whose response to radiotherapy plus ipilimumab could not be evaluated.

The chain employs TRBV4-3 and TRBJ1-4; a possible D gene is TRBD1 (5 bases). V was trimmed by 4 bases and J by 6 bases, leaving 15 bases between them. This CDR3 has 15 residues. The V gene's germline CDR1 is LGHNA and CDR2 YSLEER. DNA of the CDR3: TGCGCCAGCAGCCTTGGACGGGGGTCTGATGAAAAACTGTTTTTT. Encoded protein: CASSLGRGSDEKLFF.

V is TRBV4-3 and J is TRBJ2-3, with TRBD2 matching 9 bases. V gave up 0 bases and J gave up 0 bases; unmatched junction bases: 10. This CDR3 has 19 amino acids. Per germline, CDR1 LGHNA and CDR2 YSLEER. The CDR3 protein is CASSQDGGSGGYSTDTQYF. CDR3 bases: TGCGCCAGCAGCCAAGACGGGGGTAGCGGGGGCTATAGCACAGATACGCAGTATTTT.

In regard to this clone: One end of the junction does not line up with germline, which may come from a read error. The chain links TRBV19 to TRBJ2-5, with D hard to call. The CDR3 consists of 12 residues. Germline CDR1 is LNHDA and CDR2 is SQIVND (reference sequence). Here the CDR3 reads CASSIVGSRPDF. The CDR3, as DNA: TGTGCCAGTAGTATAGTGGGCAGCCGACCAGACTTC.

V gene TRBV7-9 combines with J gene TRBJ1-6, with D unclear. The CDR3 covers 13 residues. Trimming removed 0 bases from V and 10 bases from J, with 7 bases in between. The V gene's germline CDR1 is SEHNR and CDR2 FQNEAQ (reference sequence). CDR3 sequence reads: CASSLAYGSPLHF. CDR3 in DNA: TGTGCCAGCAGCTTAGCCTACGGGTCACCCCTCCACTTT.

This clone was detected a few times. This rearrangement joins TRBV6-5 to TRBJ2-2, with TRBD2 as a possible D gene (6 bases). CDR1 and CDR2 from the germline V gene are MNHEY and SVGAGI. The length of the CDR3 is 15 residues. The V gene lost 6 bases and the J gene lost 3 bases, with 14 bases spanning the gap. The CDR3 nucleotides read TGTGCCAGCAGACCTACGGGAGCCCACACCGGGGAGCTGTTTTTT. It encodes CASRPTGAHTGELFF.

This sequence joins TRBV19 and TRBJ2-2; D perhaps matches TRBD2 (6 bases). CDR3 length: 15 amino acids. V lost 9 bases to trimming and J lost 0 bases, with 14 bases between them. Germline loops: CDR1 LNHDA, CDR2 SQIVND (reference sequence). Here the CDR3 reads CASRPGLTNTGELFF. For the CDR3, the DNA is TGTGCCAGCCGACCGGGACTCACGAACACCGGGGAGCTGTTTTTT. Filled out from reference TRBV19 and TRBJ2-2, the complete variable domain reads DGGITQSPKYLFRKEGQNVTLSCEQNLNHDAMYWYRQDPGQGLRLIYYSQIVNDFQKGDIAEGYSVSREKKESFPLTVTSAQKNPTAFYLCASRPGLTNTGELFFGEGSRLTVL.

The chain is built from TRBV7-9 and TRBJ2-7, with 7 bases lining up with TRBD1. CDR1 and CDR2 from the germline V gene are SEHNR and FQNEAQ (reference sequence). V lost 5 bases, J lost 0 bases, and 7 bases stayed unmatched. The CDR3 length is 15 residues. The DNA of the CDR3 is TGTGCCAGCAGCGATACGGACAGGACCTCCTACGAGCAGTACTTC. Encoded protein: CASSDTDRTSYEQYF.

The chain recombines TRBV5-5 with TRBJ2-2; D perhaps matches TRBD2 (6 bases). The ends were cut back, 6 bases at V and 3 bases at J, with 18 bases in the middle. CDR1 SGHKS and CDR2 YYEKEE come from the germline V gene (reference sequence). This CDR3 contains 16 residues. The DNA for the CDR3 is TGTGCCAGCACGGTCCGGGACTCCCGAGACACCGGGGAGCTGTTTTTT. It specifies CASTVRDSRDTGELFF.

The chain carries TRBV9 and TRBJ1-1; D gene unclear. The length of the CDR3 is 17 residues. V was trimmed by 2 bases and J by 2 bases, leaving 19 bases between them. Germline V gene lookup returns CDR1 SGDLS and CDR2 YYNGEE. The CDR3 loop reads CASSVFSAGTGNTEAFF. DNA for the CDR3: TGTGCCAGCAGCGTGTTCTCTGCAGGTACCGGTAACACTGAAGCTTTCTTT.

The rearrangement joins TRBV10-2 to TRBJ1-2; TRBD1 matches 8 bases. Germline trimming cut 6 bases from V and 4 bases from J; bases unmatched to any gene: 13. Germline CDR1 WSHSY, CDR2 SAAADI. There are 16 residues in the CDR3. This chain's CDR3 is CASSDAPGGALYGYTF. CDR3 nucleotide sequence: TGCGCCAGCAGCGACGCTCCAGGGGGCGCGCTCTATGGCTACACCTTC.

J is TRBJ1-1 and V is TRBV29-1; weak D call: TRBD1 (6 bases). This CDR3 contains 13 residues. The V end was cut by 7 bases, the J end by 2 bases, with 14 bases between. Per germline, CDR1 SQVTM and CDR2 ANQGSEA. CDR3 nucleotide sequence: TGCAGCGCGAAACAGGGAATAAACACTGAAGCTTTCTTT. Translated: CSAKQGINTEAFF.

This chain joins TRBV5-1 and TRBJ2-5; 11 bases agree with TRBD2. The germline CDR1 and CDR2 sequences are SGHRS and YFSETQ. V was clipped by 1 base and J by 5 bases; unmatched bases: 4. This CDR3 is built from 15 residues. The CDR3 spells CASSLSSGGSETQYF. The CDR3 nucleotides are TGCGCCAGCAGCTTGTCTAGCGGGGGGTCGGAGACCCAGTACTTC.

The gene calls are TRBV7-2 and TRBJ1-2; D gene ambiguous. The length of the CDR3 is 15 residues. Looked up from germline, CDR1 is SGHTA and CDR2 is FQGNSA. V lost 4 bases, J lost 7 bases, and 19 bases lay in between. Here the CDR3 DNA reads TGTGCCAGCAGCTCACAAGTGGGCGACCCCGGTGGCTACACCTTC. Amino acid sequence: CASSSQVGDPGGYTF.

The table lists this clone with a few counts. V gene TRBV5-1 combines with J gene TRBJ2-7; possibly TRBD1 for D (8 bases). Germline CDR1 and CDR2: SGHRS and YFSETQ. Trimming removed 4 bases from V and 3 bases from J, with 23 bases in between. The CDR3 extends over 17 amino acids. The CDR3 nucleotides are TGCGCCAGCAGCCCCCCTCTTGGACAGGGACTACGCTACGAGCAGTACTTC. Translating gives CASSPPLGQGLRYEQYF.

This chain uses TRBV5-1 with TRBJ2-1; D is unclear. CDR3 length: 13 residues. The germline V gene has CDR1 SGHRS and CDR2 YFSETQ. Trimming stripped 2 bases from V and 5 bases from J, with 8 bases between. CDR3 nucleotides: TGCGCCAGCAGCTTCGAAGGAGACAATGAGCAGTTCTTC. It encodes CASSFEGDNEQFF.

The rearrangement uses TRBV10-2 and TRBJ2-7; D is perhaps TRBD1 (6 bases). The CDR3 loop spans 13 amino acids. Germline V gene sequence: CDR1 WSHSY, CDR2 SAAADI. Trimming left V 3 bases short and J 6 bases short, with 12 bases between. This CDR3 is CASSERGFGEQYF. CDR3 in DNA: TGCGCCAGCAGTGAAAGGGGGTTCGGCGAGCAGTACTTC.

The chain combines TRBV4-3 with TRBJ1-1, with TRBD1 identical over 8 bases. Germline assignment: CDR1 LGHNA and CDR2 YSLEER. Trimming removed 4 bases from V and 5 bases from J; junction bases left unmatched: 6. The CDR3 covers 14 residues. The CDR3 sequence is CASSPRGRGTEAFF. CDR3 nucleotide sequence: TGCGCCAGCAGCCCCAGGGGGCGGGGTACTGAAGCTTTCTTT.

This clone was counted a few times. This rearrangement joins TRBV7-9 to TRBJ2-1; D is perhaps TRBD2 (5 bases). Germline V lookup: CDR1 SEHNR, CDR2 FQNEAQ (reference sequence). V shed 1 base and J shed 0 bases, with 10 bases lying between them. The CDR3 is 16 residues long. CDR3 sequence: CASSLVPAASYNEQFF. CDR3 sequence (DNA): TGTGCCAGCAGCTTAGTTCCAGCGGCCTCCTACAATGAGCAGTTCTTC.

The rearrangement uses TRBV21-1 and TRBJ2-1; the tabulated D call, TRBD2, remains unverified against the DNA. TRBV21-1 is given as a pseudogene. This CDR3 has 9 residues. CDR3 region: CASTKEEFF. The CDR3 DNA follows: TGTGCCAGCACCAAGGAGGAGTTCTTC.

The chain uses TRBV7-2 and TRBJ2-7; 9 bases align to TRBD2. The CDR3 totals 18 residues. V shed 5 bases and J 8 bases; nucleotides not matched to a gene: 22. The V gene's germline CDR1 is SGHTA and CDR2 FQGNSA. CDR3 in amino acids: CASSPEGWSGGPLSQQYF. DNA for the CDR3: TGTGCCAGCAGCCCAGAGGGATGGAGCGGGGGGCCACTCAGCCAGCAGTACTTC.

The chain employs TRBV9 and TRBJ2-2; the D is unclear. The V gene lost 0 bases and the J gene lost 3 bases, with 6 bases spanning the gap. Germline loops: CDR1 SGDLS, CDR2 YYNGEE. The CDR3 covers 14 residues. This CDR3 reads CASSVARDTGELFF. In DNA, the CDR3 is TGTGCCAGCAGCGTAGCTCGCGACACCGGGGAGCTGTTTTTT.

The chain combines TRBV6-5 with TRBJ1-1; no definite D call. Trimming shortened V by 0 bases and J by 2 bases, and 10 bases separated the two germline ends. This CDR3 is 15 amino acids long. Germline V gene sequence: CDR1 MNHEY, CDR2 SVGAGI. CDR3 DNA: TGTGCCAGCAGTTACTCGAAAACGGGAAACACTGAAGCTTTCTTT. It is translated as CASSYSKTGNTEAFF.